This T cell receptor (beta chain) was profiled in a study of T cells in Graves' hyperthyroidism and ophthalmopathy. Looking at the study overall: Sampling of peripheral blood happened at initial diagnosis, prior to any treatment. Study-level findings and limits: Ophthalmopathy was model-predicted a median around 6.7 months pre-onset. Blood shared most expanded thyroid clonotypes above 0.001. Ophthalmopathy and stable hyperthyroidism were separated by a 13 V-J model.

In this sample, this clonotype turned up many times. What it binds is unknown. TCR beta CDR3 regions were amplified from RNA. HTBI primers were employed in a first-round RT-PCR of the TCR CDR3. TCRdb reprocessed the multiplex PCR reads with MiXCR, giving one entry per CDR3 protein. The sample has about 350,000 distinct CDR3 sequences, roughly 13% seen once; the top ten hold approximately 35%. Germline assignment: CDR1 SNHLY and CDR2 FYNNEI. The V and J ends lost 1 base and 0 bases respectively, with 11 bases between them. CDR3 length equals 16 residues. This chain links TRBV2 with TRBJ2-3; D may be TRBD2 (5 bases). The clonotype was recovered from a woman aged 40 to 50 with Graves' ophthalmopathy. The sequenced sample was blood. The CDR3 bases are TGTGCCAGCAGTGAAGATGACTATAGTAGCACAGATACGCAGTATTTT. Protein sequence: CASSEDDYSSTDTQYF.